Presented here are 10 T cell receptor beta chains from one specimen sequenced in a study of T-cell reconstitution after alpha-beta-depleted transplantation in children. Using unique molecular identifiers, the investigators prepared the TCRbeta library. TCRdb called the PCR reads again in MiXCR, with one record for every CDR3 protein. The table includes around 500,000 distinct CDR3 sequences, under 15% detected once. The sequencing used PBMCs from the stem cell graft donor, collected from the stem cell graft. These TCRs come from a human donor who donated a stem cell graft to a child with combined immunodeficiency.

The V and J genes are TRBV20-1 and TRBJ2-1; TRBD2 matches 10 bases. Trimming removed 3 bases from V and 7 bases from J; junction bases left unmatched: 9. The CDR3 has 15 residues. From germline, CDR1 is DFQATT and CDR2 SNEGSKA (reference sequence). CDR3 loop: CSARGISGRGNEQFF. The CDR3, as DNA: TGCAGTGCTAGGGGGATCAGCGGGAGGGGGAATGAGCAGTTCTTC.

The chain is built from TRBV4-3 and TRBJ1-2; perhaps TRBD1 as D (6 bases). Germline V gene lookup returns CDR1 LGHNA and CDR2 YSLEER. This CDR3 contains 15 residues. Between the trimmed V and J ends, which lost 1 base and 1 base, there was a span of 10 bases. The CDR3 region is CASSQVDRNNYGYTF. The DNA for the CDR3 is TGCGCCAGCAGCCAAGTGGACAGAAATAACTATGGCTACACCTTC.

This clonotype was counted a few times. This rearrangement joins TRBV20-1 to TRBJ2-1; unclear D gene. This CDR3 has 13 residues. Trimming removed 0 bases at V and 8 bases at J, with 11 bases between. The V gene's germline CDR1 is DFQATT and CDR2 SNEGSKA (reference sequence). This CDR3 reads CSARDRTVHEQFF. The CDR3 DNA is TGCAGTGCTAGAGATCGCACGGTTCATGAGCAGTTCTTC.

This clonotype occurred a few times. This rearrangement joins TRBV7-2 to TRBJ2-3; 9 bases line up with TRBD2. The germline gives CDR1 SGHTA, CDR2 FQGNSA. The CDR3 runs to 16 residues. J gave up 0 bases and V 3 bases, and 4 bases lay outside the gene matches. This CDR3 reads CASSFLAGPSTDTQYF. CDR3 in DNA: TGTGCCAGCAGCTTTCTAGCGGGACCTAGCACAGATACGCAGTATTTT.

The table lists this clonotype with many counts. The chain links TRBV5-5 to TRBJ2-2; 7 bases are shared with TRBD2. The junction had 7 bases not matched to a gene; V was cut back by 4 bases and J by 4 bases. From germline, CDR1 is SGHKS and CDR2 YYEKEE (reference sequence). The CDR3 length is 15 residues. CDR3 sequence: CASSRAPGGTGELFF. The CDR3 DNA is TGTGCCAGCAGCAGAGCTCCGGGGGGCACCGGGGAGCTGTTTTTT.

This clonotype appeared a few times. The chain couples TRBV7-9 to TRBJ2-1; no reliable D call. The CDR3 loop spans 14 amino acids. Trimming shortened V by 4 bases and J by 4 bases, and 11 bases separated the two germline ends. CDR1 and CDR2 (germline): SEHNR, FQNEAQ (reference sequence). The CDR3 protein is CASSSGREYNEQFF. In DNA, the CDR3 is TGTGCCAGCAGCTCAGGACGAGAATACAATGAGCAGTTCTTC. Full variable domain (outside the CDR3, taken from reference TRBV7-9 and TRBJ2-1): DTGVSQNPRHKITKRGQNVTFRCDPISEHNRLYWYRQTLGQGPEFLTYFQNEAQLEKSRLLSDRFSAERPKGSFSTLEIQRTEQGDSAMYLCASSSGREYNEQFFGPGTRLTVL.

This clonotype was observed a handful of times. This chain connects TRBV6-5 to TRBJ1-1, with D unclear. Trimming left V 4 bases short and J 0 bases short, with 12 bases between. Germline CDR1 MNHEY, CDR2 SVGAGI. This CDR3 has 15 residues. CDR3 amino acids: CASSSSTEMNTEAFF. Written as DNA, the CDR3 is TGTGCCAGCAGTTCCTCCACAGAGATGAACACTGAAGCTTTCTTT.

This chain joins TRBV7-3 and TRBJ2-3; no clear D. The CDR3 runs to 14 residues. V shed 1 base and J shed 4 bases, with 9 bases lying between them. The germline CDR1 and CDR2 sequences are SGHTA and FQGTGA. CDR3: CASSLIGNPDTQYF. CDR3 bases: TGTGCCAGCAGCTTAATAGGGAACCCAGATACGCAGTATTTT.

V usage is TRBV4-3 and J usage is TRBJ2-3, with D unclear. Germline V lookup: CDR1 LGHNA, CDR2 YSLEER. This CDR3 contains 14 residues. Trimming shortened V by 0 bases and J by 5 bases, and 9 bases separated the two germline ends. The DNA for the CDR3 is TGCGCCAGCAGCCAAGATGACTTTGGAGATACGCAGTATTTT. This sequence encodes CASSQDDFGDTQYF.

This clonotype came up a few times. V usage is TRBV2 and J usage is TRBJ2-3; possibly TRBD2 for D (5 bases). The germline gives CDR1 SNHLY, CDR2 FYNNEI. V shed 3 bases and J shed 11 bases, with 12 bases lying between them. The CDR3 has 12 amino acids. The CDR3 coding sequence is TGTGCCAGCAGTGATTTGGGAGCTAGGCAGTATTTT. As protein: CASSDLGARQYF.